The T cell receptor (beta chain) under discussion was sequenced for a study of graft-versus-host responses after intestinal transplantation. Data came from immunoSEQ multiplex PCR; TCRdb stores just in-frame clones and leaves some out. The table records about 98,000 clones, roughly 87% of them present only once. Regarding this clone: Its specificity is not known.

Unmatched junction bases numbered 5, after V lost 0 bases and J lost 7 bases. The germline gives CDR1 SGHAT, CDR2 FQNNGV. This CDR3 region has 14 residues. This clonotype was sampled from a human donor who received an intestinal transplant. The chain couples TRBV11-2 to TRBJ1-2, with 7 bases matching TRBD1. This sample comprised unstimulated CD8+ T cells sorted from spleen or lymph node cells, obtained before intestinal transplant. Written as DNA, the CDR3 is TGTGCCAGCAGCTTAGATCGAACAGGGGTTGGCTACACCTTC. As protein: CASSLDRTGVGYTF. The whole variable domain, filled in from reference TRBV11-2 and TRBJ1-2, reads EAGVAQSPRYKIIEKRQSVAFWCNPISGHATLYWYQQILGQGPKLLIQFQNNGVVDDSQLPKDRFSAERLKGVDSTLKIQPAKLEDSAVYLCASSLDRTGVGYTFGSGTRLTVV.